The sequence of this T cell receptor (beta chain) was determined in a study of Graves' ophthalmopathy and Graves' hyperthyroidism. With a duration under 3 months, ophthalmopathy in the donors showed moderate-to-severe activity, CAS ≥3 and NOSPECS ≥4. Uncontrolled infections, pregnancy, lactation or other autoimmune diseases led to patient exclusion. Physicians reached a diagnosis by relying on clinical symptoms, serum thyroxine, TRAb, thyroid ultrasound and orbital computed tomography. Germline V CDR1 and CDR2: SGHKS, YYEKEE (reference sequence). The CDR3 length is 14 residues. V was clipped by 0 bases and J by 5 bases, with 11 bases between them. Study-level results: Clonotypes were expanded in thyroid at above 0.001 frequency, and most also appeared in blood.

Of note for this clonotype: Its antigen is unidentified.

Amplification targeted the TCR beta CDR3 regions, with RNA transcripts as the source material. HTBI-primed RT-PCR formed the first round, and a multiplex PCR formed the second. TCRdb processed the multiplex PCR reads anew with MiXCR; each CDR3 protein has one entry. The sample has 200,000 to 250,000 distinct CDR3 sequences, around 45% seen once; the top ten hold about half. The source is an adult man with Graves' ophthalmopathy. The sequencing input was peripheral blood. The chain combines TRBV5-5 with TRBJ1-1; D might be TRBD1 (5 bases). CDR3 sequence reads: CASSLVGGRTEAFF. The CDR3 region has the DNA TGTGCCAGCAGCTTGGTGGGGGGTAGGACTGAAGCTTTCTTT. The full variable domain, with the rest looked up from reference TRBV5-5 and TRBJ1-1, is DAGVTQSPTHLIKTRGQQVTLRCSPISGHKSVSWYQQVLGQGPQFIFQYYEKEERGRGNFPDRFSARQFPNYSSELNVNALLLGDSALYLCASSLVGGRTEAFFGQGTRLTVV.